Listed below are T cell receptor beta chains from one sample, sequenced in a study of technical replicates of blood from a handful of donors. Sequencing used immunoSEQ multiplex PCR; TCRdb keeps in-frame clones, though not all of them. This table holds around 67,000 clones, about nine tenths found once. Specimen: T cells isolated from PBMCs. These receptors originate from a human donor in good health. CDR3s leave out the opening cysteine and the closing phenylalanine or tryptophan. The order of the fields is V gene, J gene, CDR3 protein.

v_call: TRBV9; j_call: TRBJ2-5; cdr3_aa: ASSVARGQQETQY
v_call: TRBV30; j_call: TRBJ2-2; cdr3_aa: AWRDRTRGTGELF
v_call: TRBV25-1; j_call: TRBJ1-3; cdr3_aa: ASKGAAKSSGNTIY
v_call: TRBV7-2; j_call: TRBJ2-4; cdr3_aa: ASSPPNTGKLAKNIQY
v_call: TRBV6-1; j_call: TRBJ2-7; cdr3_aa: ASSERLDRGYEQY
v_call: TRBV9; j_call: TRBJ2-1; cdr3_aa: ASSVGAPLGGYNEQF
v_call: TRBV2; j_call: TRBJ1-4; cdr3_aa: ASRGAGYGLIEKLF
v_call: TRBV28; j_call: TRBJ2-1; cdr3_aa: ASRLAGEANEQF
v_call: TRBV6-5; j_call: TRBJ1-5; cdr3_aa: ASSLTGVLDQPQH
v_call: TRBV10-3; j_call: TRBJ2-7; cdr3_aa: AIRPGGSSAYEQY
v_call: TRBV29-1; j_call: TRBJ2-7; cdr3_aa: SVRVGSSYEQY
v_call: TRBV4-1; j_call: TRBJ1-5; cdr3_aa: ASSQMGSSNQPQH
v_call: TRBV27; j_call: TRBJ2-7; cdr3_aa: ASSRRLADLYEQY
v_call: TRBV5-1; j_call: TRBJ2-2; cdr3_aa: ASSSGQGPGEPF
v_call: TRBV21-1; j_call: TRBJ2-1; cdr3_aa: ASSENSGRSHNEQF
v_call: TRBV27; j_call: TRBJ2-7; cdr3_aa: ASSGDYSNLYEQY
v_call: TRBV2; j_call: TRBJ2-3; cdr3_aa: ASSESGRGAGTQY
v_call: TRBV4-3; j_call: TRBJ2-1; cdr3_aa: ASSLGLAGRLWDNEQF
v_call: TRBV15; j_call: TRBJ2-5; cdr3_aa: ATSRDGTSGRETQY